This TCR beta chain derives from a study of CD8 T cells in Susac syndrome. Germline trimming cut 1 base from V and 4 bases from J; bases unmatched to any gene: 5. The CDR3 has 16 residues. Blood CD8+ and CD4+ T cells underwent high-throughput TCR beta sequencing. TEMRA cells were enriched by FACS, while CD8+ and CD4+ T cells were obtained through a negative isolation that was performed magnetically. Reverse transcription of roughly 0.5 to 1 ug RNA was carried out with random hexamers. TCRdb reprocessed the immunoSEQ multiplex PCR reads with MiXCR, giving one entry per CDR3 protein. Among about 210,000 distinct CDR3 sequences listed, 95% were seen once.

Sequenced: CD4+ T cells from PBMCs. The rearrangement uses TRBV23-1 and TRBJ2-3; 10 nucleotides agree with TRBD2. TRBV23-1 is reported as an ORF; its role is uncertain. The source of this sequence is a human donor with multiple sclerosis. CDR3 sequence (DNA): TGCGCCAGCAGTCAATTCCCTAGCGGGAGACCAGATACGCAGTATTTT. As protein: CASSQFPSGRPDTQYF.